This T cell receptor beta chain emerged from a study of identical twins. Carrying unique molecular identifiers, the cDNA also gained a universal primer site through template switching. MiXCR was run by TCRdb on the 5' RACE reads, yielding one entry per CDR3 protein. This sample yields under 1 million distinct CDR3 sequences, of which around an eighth are seen a single time; about 1.5% belongs to the top ten. V gave up 0 bases and J gave up 4 bases; unmatched junction bases: 3. The CDR3 is 15 amino acids. Germline CDR1 reads MDHEN; CDR2 reads SYDVKM. These records were also assigned to another study, of yellow fever vaccine responses in identical twins. That investigation notes: Twins reportedly showed a vaccine T cell response that seemed partly convergent and partly personalized.

The sample taken for sequencing was PBMCs. The TCR originated in a woman aged 18-35 years in good health. The chain uses TRBV28 and TRBJ2-7, with TRBD2 matching 10 bases. The CDR3 reads CASSLWASGGYEQYV. The DNA for the CDR3 is TGTGCCAGCAGTTTATGGGCTAGCGGGGGATACGAGCAGTACGTC.